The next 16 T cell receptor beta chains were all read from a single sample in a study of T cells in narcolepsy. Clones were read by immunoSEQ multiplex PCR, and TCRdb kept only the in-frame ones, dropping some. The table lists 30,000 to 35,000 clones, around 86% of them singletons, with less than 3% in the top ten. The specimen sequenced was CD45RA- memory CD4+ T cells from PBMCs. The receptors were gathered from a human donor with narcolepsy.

The CDR3 DNA sequence: TGTGCCAGCCGTTGGCAGGGGGACACTGAAGCTTTCTTT. It codes for CASRWQGDTEAFF. The V call is TRBV6-1, the J call TRBJ1-1, with 7 bases identical to TRBD1. Germline CDR1 is MNHNS and CDR2 is SASEGT. With 8 bases clipped from V and 3 bases from J, the junction kept 6 bases outside the gene matches. The CDR3 is 13 residues long.

CDR3 sequence: CASSSIRGWPQHF. The DNA for the CDR3 is TGTGCCAGCAGTTCCATTAGAGGGTGGCCCCAGCATTTT. This sequence joins TRBV6-6 and TRBJ1-5, with D unclear. The germline gives CDR1 MNHNY, CDR2 SVGAGI (reference sequence). V gave up 4 bases and J gave up 9 bases, with 13 bases separating them. The CDR3 has 13 amino acids.

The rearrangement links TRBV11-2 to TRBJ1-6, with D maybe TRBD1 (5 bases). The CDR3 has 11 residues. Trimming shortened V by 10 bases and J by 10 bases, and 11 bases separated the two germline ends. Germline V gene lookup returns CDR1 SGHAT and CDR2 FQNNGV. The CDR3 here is CATTRGSPLHF. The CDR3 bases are TGTGCCACTACTAGGGGCTCACCCCTCCACTTT.

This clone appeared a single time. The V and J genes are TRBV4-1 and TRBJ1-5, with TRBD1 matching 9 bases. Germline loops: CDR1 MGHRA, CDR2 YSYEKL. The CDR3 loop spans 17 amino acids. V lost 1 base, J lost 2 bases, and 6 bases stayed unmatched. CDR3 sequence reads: CASSQARQGGGNQPQHF. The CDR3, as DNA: TGCGCCAGCAGCCAAGCGAGACAGGGGGGGGGCAATCAGCCCCAGCATTTT.

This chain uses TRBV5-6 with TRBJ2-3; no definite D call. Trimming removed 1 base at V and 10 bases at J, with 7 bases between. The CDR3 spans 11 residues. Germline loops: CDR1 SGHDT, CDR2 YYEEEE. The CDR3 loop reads CASSLRASQYF. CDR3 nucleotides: TGTGCCAGCAGCTTGCGAGCATCGCAGTATTTT.

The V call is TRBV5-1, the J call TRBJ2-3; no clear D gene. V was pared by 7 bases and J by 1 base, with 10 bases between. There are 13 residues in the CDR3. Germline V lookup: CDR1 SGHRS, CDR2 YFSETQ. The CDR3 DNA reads TGCGCCAGCCGTGTTGGGGGCACAGATACGCAGTATTTT. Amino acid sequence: CASRVGGTDTQYF.

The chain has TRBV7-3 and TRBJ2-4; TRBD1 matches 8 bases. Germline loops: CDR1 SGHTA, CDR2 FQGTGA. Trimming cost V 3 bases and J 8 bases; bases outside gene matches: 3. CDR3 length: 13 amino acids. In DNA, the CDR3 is TGTGCCAGCAGCTTGGGACAGGAGTACATTCAGTACTTC. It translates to CASSLGQEYIQYF.

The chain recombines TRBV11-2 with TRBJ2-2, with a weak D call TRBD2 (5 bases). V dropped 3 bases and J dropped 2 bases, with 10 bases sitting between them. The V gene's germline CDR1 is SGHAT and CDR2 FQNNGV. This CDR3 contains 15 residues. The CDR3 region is CASSFGLGNTGELFF. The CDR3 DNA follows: TGTGCCAGCAGCTTCGGACTGGGCAACACCGGGGAGCTGTTTTTT. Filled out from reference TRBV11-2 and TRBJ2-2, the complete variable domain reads EAGVAQSPRYKIIEKRQSVAFWCNPISGHATLYWYQQILGQGPKLLIQFQNNGVVDDSQLPKDRFSAERLKGVDSTLKIQPAKLEDSAVYLCASSFGLGNTGELFFGEGSRLTVL.

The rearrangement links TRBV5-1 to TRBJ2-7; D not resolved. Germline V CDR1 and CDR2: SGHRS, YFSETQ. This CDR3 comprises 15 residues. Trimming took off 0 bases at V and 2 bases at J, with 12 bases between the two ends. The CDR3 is CASSLENSAAYEQYF. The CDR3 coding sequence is TGCGCCAGCAGCTTGGAGAACTCAGCCGCCTACGAGCAGTACTTC.

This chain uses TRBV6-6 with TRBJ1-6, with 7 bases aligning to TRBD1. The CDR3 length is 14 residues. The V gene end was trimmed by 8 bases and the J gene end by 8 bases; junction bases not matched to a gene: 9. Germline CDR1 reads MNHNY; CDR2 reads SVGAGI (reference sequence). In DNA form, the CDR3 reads TGTGCCAGCGGCACAACAGGGGATCATTCACCCCTCCACTTT. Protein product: CASGTTGDHSPLHF.

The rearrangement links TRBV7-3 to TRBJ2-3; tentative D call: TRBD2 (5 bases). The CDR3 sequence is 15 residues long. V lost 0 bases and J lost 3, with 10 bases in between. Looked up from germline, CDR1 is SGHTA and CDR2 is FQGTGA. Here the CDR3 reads CASSLTTLGTDTQYF. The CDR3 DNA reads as TGTGCCAGCAGCTTAACCACACTAGGGACAGATACGCAGTATTTT. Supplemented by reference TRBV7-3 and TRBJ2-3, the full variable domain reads GAGVSQTPSNKVTEKGKYVELRCDPISGHTALYWYRQSLGQGPEFLIYFQGTGAADDSGLPNDRFFAVRPEGSVSTLKIQRTERGDSAVYLCASSLTTLGTDTQYFGPGTRLTVL.

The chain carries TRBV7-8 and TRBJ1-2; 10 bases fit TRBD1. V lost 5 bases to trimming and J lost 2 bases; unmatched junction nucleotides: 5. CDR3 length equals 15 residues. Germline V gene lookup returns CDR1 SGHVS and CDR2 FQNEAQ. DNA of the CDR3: TGTGCCAGCAGCACAACGACAGGGGGCAACTATGGCTACACCTTC. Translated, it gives CASSTTTGGNYGYTF.

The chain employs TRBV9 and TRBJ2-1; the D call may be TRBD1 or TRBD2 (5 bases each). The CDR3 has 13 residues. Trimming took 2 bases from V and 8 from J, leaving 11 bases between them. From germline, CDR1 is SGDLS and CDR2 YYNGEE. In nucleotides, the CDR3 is TGTGCCAGCAGCGTCGGGGCAGTTGATGAGCAGTTCTTC. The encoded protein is CASSVGAVDEQFF.

The CDR3 DNA is TGTGCCAGCAGCCAAGATCCGCTAGCCCAAGGCTCCTACAATGAGCAGTTCTTC. Its protein product is CASSQDPLAQGSYNEQFF. The gene calls are TRBV4-2 and TRBJ2-1, with D maybe TRBD2 (5 bases). Germline CDR1 and CDR2: LGHNA and YNFKEQ. The V gene lost 0 bases and the J gene lost 0 bases, with 15 bases spanning the gap. The CDR3 extends over 18 amino acids.

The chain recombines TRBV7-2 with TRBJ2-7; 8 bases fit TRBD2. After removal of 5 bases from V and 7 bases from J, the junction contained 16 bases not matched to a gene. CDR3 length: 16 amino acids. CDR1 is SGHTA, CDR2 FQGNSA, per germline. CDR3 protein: CASSEQPRGPGGEQYF. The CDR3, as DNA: TGTGCCAGCAGCGAACAACCCCGGGGCCCGGGAGGGGAGCAGTACTTC.

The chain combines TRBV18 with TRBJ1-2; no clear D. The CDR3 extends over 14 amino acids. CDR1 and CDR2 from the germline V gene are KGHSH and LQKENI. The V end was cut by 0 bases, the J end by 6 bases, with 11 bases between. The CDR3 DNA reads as TGTGCCAGCTCACCACCGTCGGGAATAGATGGCTACACCTTC. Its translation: CASSPPSGIDGYTF. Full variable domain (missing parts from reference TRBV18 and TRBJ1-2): NAGVMQNPRHLVRRRGQEARLRCSPMKGHSHVYWYRQLPEEGLKFMVYLQKENIIDESGMPKERFSAEFPKEGPSILRIQQVVRGDSAAYFCASSPPSGIDGYTFGSGTRLTVV.